This T cell receptor (beta chain) came from a study of T-cell memory formation after mild COVID-19. Study as a whole: The study found TCR clusters largely donor specific. Findings and caveats of the study: Memory cells collected pre-infection included some clones that later responded, suggesting cross-reactive memory joined. A second wave expanding day 15 to 37 was CD4+-biased; contracting clones were balanced.

The V segment lost 8 bases and the J segment 7 bases; nucleotides outside the gene matches: 7. The CDR3 is 13 residues long. CDR1 SNHLY and CDR2 FYNNEI come from the germline V gene. This clonotype was seen more than once but under ten times. Its antigen is not identified. 5'RACE primed from the constant segment yielded TCR alpha and TCR beta cDNA libraries bearing sample barcodes and UMIs. Each CDR3 protein is one row after TCRdb ran MiXCR on the 5' RACE reads. The sample consists of about 340,000 distinct CDR3 sequences, around an eighth of them appearing once. This clonotype originated in a man between 18 and 29 years old who had mild COVID-19 (a few samples of this study predate the infection). Cell type and time point are not known. This chain joins TRBV2 and TRBJ2-1; 8 bases agree with TRBD1. Sample: PBMCs or a T cell subset sorted from them (not recorded which). The CDR3 is CASQWTGINEQFF. Here the CDR3 DNA reads TGTGCCAGCCAGTGGACAGGGATAAATGAGCAGTTCTTC. Full variable domain (remainder filled in from reference TRBV2 and TRBJ2-1): EPEVTQTPSHQVTQMGQEVILRCVPISNHLYFYWYRQILGQKVEFLVSFYNNEISEKSEIFDDQFSVERPDGSNFTLKIRSTKLEDSAMYFCASQWTGINEQFFGPGTRLTVL.